The 20 T cell receptor beta chains below come from one sample, sequenced in a study of CD8 T cells in Susac syndrome. Reverse transcription of about 0.45 to 1 ug RNA was performed with random hexamers. TCRdb re-called the immunoSEQ multiplex PCR reads through MiXCR, storing one row per CDR3 protein. The sample holds 15,000 to 20,000 distinct CDR3 sequences; 85% to 95% are singletons and the top ten take roughly 0.23%. Sample: CD8+ T cells from PBMCs. These receptors originate from a human donor in good health.

CDR3 DNA: TGTGCCAGCAGCCAAGACCCGGGGGGGTTTCATGGCTACACCTTC. It codes for CASSQDPGGFHGYTF. This chain uses TRBV3-1 with TRBJ1-2; D is perhaps TRBD1 (5 bases). Between the trimmed V and J ends, which lost 0 bases and 6 bases, there was a span of 14 bases. CDR1 LGHDT and CDR2 YNNKEL come from the germline V gene (reference sequence). The CDR3 is made up of 15 amino acids.

The CDR3: CASSPVAGTTDTQYF. CDR3 nucleotides: TGTGCCAGCAGCCCAGTAGCGGGGACAACAGATACGCAGTATTTT. The J gene is TRBJ2-3, the V gene TRBV13; TRBD2 agrees at 8 bases. CDR3 length: 15 amino acids. Trimming took 5 bases from V and 3 from J; bases not matched to a gene: 7. The germline CDR1 and CDR2 sequences are PRHDT and FYEKMQ (reference sequence).

The V gene is TRBV19, the J gene TRBJ2-1, with 7 bases lining up with TRBD2. Germline-derived CDR1 and CDR2 are LNHDA and SQIVND (reference sequence). Trimming took 7 bases from V and 6 from J; bases not matched to a gene: 6. CDR3 size: 13 residues. CDR3 sequence: CASTAGVLNEQFF. The CDR3 DNA sequence: TGTGCCAGTACGGCGGGAGTACTCAATGAGCAGTTCTTC.

CDR3 sequence (DNA): TGTGCCAGCAGCTTGTTGAGGGAGGAGGACACTGAAGCTTTCTTT. Residues: CASSLLREEDTEAFF. J is TRBJ1-1 and V is TRBV5-4; D not certain. CDR3 size: 15 residues. V was trimmed by 1 base and J by 3 bases, leaving 13 bases between them. The V gene's germline CDR1 is SGHNT and CDR2 YYREEE (reference sequence).

The genes are TRBV12-3 or TRBV12-4 and TRBJ2-1; a weak D match, TRBD1 (7 bases). The CDR3 runs to 18 residues. Trimming took off 3 bases at V and 6 bases at J, with 24 bases between the two ends. CDR3 bases: TGTGCCAGCAGTTTCGTGGCTAGCGTTAACCCAGGGGGCAATGAGCAGTTCTTC. The encoded protein is CASSFVASVNPGGNEQFF.

This chain uses TRBV7-9 with TRBJ1-2; D might be TRBD1 (5 bases). V was clipped by 7 bases and J by 5 bases, with 17 bases between them. The CDR3 runs 14 residues. Germline-derived CDR1 and CDR2 are SEHNR and FQNEAQ (reference sequence). CDR3 protein: CASTELGTVYGYTF. CDR3 coding DNA: TGTGCCAGCACCGAACTAGGGACGGTTTATGGCTACACCTTC.

This clonotype was observed a single time. The chain couples TRBV3-1 to TRBJ2-3; possible D gene TRBD1, 6 bases. The CDR3 has 16 amino acids. Trimming cost V 2 bases and J 1 base, with 13 bases left between them. Germline-derived CDR1 and CDR2 are LGHDT and YNNKEL (reference sequence). The CDR3, as DNA: TGTGCCAGCAGCCAATCCCCTGGGGGCCGCACAGATACGCAGTATTTT. Its protein product is CASSQSPGGRTDTQYF.

The V and J genes are TRBV19 and TRBJ2-5, with D maybe TRBD1 (5 bases). V was pared by 5 bases and J by 4 bases, with 14 bases between. This CDR3 contains 14 residues. CDR1 is LNHDA and CDR2 is SQIVND in the germline V gene (reference sequence). The CDR3 region has the DNA TGTGCCAGTAGTTCCCGAACAGGCCGAGAGACCCAGTACTTC. Protein sequence: CASSSRTGRETQYF.

This sequence joins TRBV12-3 or TRBV12-4 and TRBJ2-7, with TRBD1 as a possible D gene (6 bases). V was pared by 2 bases and J by 2 bases, with 16 bases between. This CDR3 has 16 residues. CDR3 sequence (DNA): TGTGCCAGCAGTTTACTCACAGGGAAAAGGACCTACGAGCAGTACTTC. Amino acid sequence: CASSLLTGKRTYEQYF.

The chain's CDR3 is CATSDLRGNYGYTF. CDR3 in DNA: TGTGCCACCAGTGATTTGAGGGGGAACTATGGCTACACCTTC. The rearrangement uses TRBV24-1 and TRBJ1-2; perhaps TRBD1 as D (6 bases). Trimming left V 0 bases short and J 2 bases short, with 6 bases between. This CDR3 is 14 amino acids long. Germline V gene lookup returns CDR1 KGHDR and CDR2 SFDVKD.

This chain connects TRBV4-2 to TRBJ2-1, with a tentative D call TRBD2 (5 bases). The CDR3 sequence is 16 residues long. With 2 bases removed from V and 4 bases from J, the gap between germline ends came to 15 bases. The V gene's germline CDR1 is LGHNA and CDR2 YNFKEQ. The CDR3, as DNA: TGTGCCAGCAGCCAACAGTCCGGGGAAGGGTACAATGAGCAGTTCTTC. Its translation: CASSQQSGEGYNEQFF.

The chain couples TRBV7-9 to TRBJ2-1, with D maybe TRBD2 (6 bases). The CDR3 length is 15 residues. Trimming stripped 4 bases from V and 8 bases from J, with 18 bases between. CDR1 and CDR2 from the germline V gene are SEHNR and FQNEAQ (reference sequence). The CDR3 bases are TGTGCCAGCAGCTCGCCCTCGGGAGTCTATGATGAGCAGTTCTTC. Its translation is CASSSPSGVYDEQFF. Using reference TRBV7-9 and TRBJ2-1 for the parts outside the CDR3, the full variable domain is DTGVSQNPRHKITKRGQNVTFRCDPISEHNRLYWYRQTLGQGPEFLTYFQNEAQLEKSRLLSDRFSAERPKGSFSTLEIQRTEQGDSAMYLCASSSPSGVYDEQFFGPGTRLTVL.

The V call is TRBV5-1, the J call TRBJ2-2, with 10 bases aligning to TRBD1. Trimming removed 4 bases from V and 6 bases from J; junction bases left unmatched: 15. The length of the CDR3 is 18 residues. The germline gives CDR1 SGHRS, CDR2 YFSETQ. CDR3 DNA: TGCGCCAGCAGCAGTACCGACAGGGGGCGCGGGGATCCCGGGGAGCTGTTTTTT. Translated, it gives CASSSTDRGRGDPGELFF.

The genes are TRBV6-2 or TRBV6-3 and TRBJ2-1; the D gene is possibly TRBD1 (6 bases). This CDR3 region has 14 residues. V was shortened by 7 bases and J by 10 bases, with 20 bases between the two germline ends. The germline CDR1 and CDR2 sequences are MNHEY and SVGEGT. The CDR3 region has the DNA TGTGCCAGCACCACGGGGTGGGGCCAGGGGGAGCAGTTCTTC. This translates into CASTTGWGQGEQFF.

The chain carries TRBV4-1 and TRBJ2-5; D unresolved. Per the germline V gene, CDR1 is MGHRA and CDR2 is YSYEKL. This CDR3 spans 13 amino acids. V gave up 4 bases and J gave up 5 bases, with 11 bases separating them. CDR3 sequence (DNA): TGCGCCAGCAGCCTAGATACCGCGGAGACCCAGTACTTC. Protein sequence: CASSLDTAETQYF.

The chain uses TRBV27 and TRBJ2-1; D may be TRBD2 (6 bases). Germline lookup yields CDR1 MNHEY and CDR2 SMNVEV (reference sequence). V was shortened by 5 bases and J by 6 bases, with 14 bases between the two germline ends. The CDR3 length is 14 residues. CDR3 sequence: CASSLLRGINEQFF. In DNA, the CDR3 is TGTGCCAGCAGTCTCCTTCGGGGGATCAATGAGCAGTTCTTC.

V gene TRBV7-9 combines with J gene TRBJ2-7; D remains unclear. Between the trimmed V and J ends, which lost 4 bases and 2 bases, there was a span of 12 bases. Germline V gives CDR1 SEHNR, CDR2 FQNEAQ (reference sequence). The CDR3 extends over 14 amino acids. The CDR3 region has the DNA TGTGCCAGCAGCTCACGGACGGACCCCTACGAGCAGTACTTC. It encodes CASSSRTDPYEQYF.

The V and J genes are TRBV3-1 and TRBJ2-1; TRBD2 matches at 10 bases. The CDR3 contains 16 residues. Germline assignment: CDR1 LGHDT and CDR2 YNNKEL (reference sequence). After removal of 3 bases from V and 0 bases from J, the junction contained 2 bases not matched to a gene. In DNA, the CDR3 is TGTGCCAGCAGCCATGCTAGCGGGAGCTCCTACAATGAGCAGTTCTTC. It specifies CASSHASGSSYNEQFF.

V and J are TRBV5-6 and TRBJ2-2; TRBD1 matches at 9 bases. Germline V CDR1 and CDR2: SGHDT, YYEEEE. The CDR3 covers 16 residues. The ends lost 1 base at V and 7 bases at J; junction bases unmatched: 8. The CDR3 reads CASSLLGQGRFGELFF. The CDR3 region has the DNA TGTGCCAGCAGCTTGCTGGGACAGGGACGATTCGGGGAGCTGTTTTTT. Drawing the rest from reference TRBV5-6 and TRBJ2-2, the complete variable domain is DAGVTQSPTHLIKTRGQQVTLRCSPKSGHDTVSWYQQALGQGPQFIFQYYEEEERQRGNFPDRFSGHQFPNYSSELNVNALLLGDSALYLCASSLLGQGRFGELFFGEGSRLTVL.

V and J are TRBV11-2 and TRBJ2-1; D not certain. V lost 3 bases to trimming and J lost 7 bases, with 13 bases between them. The V gene's germline CDR1 is SGHAT and CDR2 FQNNGV. The CDR3 covers 14 residues. CDR3 coding DNA: TGTGCCAGCAGCTTTACAGCCGTGGGGAATGAGCAGTTCTTC. It is translated as CASSFTAVGNEQFF.